Each of the 5 T cell receptor beta chains below was sequenced from the same sample in a study of blood T cell repertoires in COVID-19. TCRdb keeps only in-frame clones here, not all; method: immunoSEQ multiplex PCR. The sample includes roughly 280,000 clones, roughly 90% of them seen just once. The sequencing sample was made of PBMCs or T cells enriched from blood (not recorded which). Receptors were obtained from an older woman who had recovered from COVID-19.

Only a few counts were recorded for this clone. The sample has other DNA sequences that encode this CDR3 too. The chain recombines TRBV24-1 with TRBJ2-1; 13 nucleotides agree with TRBD2. J lost 7 bases, V lost 3 bases, and 2 bases had no gene match. CDR3 length: 15 residues. From germline, CDR1 is KGHDR and CDR2 SFDVKD. CDR3 sequence reads: CATSDGLAGVNEQFF. CDR3 DNA: TGTGCCACCAGTGATGGACTAGCGGGAGTAAATGAGCAGTTCTTC.

The chain has TRBV28 and TRBJ1-2; TRBD1 aligns across 7 bases. Per germline, CDR1 MDHEN and CDR2 SYDVKM. After removal of 6 bases from V and 4 bases from J, the junction contained 14 bases not matched to a gene. The CDR3 is 16 amino acids. As DNA, the CDR3 is TGTGCCAGCAGAAGGACAGGTCTAGCGAACTCCTATGGCTACACCTTC. Amino acid sequence: CASRRTGLANSYGYTF.

The chain uses TRBV11-2 and TRBJ2-1; TRBD2 aligns across 9 bases. CDR3 size: 16 residues. V shed 0 bases and J 9 bases; nucleotides not matched to a gene: 9. Germline values: CDR1 SGHAT, CDR2 FQNNGV. The DNA for the CDR3 is TGTGCCAGCAGCTTAGATTTTGCGGGGGGGTTGGCTGAGCAGTTCTTC. Its protein is CASSLDFAGGLAEQFF.

The V and J genes are TRBV18 and TRBJ2-1, with 12 positions matching TRBD2. With 1 base clipped from V and 9 bases from J, the junction kept 10 bases outside the gene matches. The CDR3 has 17 residues. Germline values: CDR1 KGHSH, CDR2 LQKENI. CDR3 sequence: CASSPRLSSGRDGEQFF. The CDR3, as DNA: TGTGCCAGCTCACCACGTCTCTCTAGCGGGAGGGACGGTGAGCAGTTCTTC.

This clone was counted at least ten times. CDR3 region: CAIADGGYEQYF. As DNA, the CDR3 is TGTGCCATCGCAGACGGGGGCTACGAGCAGTACTTC. The chain has TRBV7-9 and TRBJ2-7; possibly TRBD2 for D (6 bases). The CDR3 runs 12 residues. Germline assignment: CDR1 SEHNR and CDR2 FQNEAQ (reference sequence). V was trimmed by 10 bases and J by 3 bases, leaving 13 bases between them.